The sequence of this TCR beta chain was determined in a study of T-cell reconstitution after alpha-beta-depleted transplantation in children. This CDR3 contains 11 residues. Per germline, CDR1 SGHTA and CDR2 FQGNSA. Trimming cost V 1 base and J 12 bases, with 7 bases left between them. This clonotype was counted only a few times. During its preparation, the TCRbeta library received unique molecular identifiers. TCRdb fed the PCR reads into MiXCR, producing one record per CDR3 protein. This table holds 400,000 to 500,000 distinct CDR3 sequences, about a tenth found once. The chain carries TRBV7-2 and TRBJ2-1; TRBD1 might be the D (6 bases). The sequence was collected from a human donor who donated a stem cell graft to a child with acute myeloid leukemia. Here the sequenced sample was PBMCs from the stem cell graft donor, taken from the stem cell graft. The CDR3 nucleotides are TGTGCCAGCAGCTTAGGGGGGCGGCAGTTCTTC. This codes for CASSLGGRQFF.